This is a list of T cell receptor beta chains from one sample in a study of PD-1 blockade in mismatch repair-deficient tumors. Sequenced by immunoSEQ multiplex PCR; TCRdb stores in-frame clones only, minus some. The sample lists around 25,000 clones, about 88% seen once, with about 3% in the top ten. The sequenced sample was PBMCs, obtained before pembrolizumab treatment. The receptors originated from an adult with mismatch repair-deficient cancer. Each CDR3 is given with its conserved first and last residue. The D gene is left open where the match is weak. Clone size appears in some rows only: once, few, many, or a class for an expanded clone.

v_call	clone_size	d_call	j_call	cdr3_nt	cdr3_aa
TRBV15	-	TRBD1	TRBJ2-7	TGTGCCACCAGCGTGGACAGGGGGGGCTACGAGCAGTACTTC	CATSVDRGGYEQYF
TRBV10-1	-	-	TRBJ2-1	TGCGCCAGCAGTGATACCGGGAGTGGTTATGAGCAGTTCTTC	CASSDTGSGYEQFF
TRBV2	-	-	TRBJ2-5	TGTGCCAGCAGTGAAGGGACTAACCAAGAGACCCAGTACTTC	CASSEGTNQETQYF
TRBV6-5	few	-	TRBJ2-7	TGTGCCAGCAGCCCCGGGGGAGTTCTTGGGGAGCAGTACTTC	CASSPGGVLGEQYF
TRBV19	-	TRBD1	TRBJ1-6	TGTGCCAGTACCACAACAGGGGTCAATTCACCCCTCCACTTT	CASTTTGVNSPLHF
TRBV11-3	-	TRBD2	TRBJ2-3	TGTGCCAGCAGCTCCCGTAGCGGGAAAAGCACAGATACGCAGTATTTT	CASSSRSGKSTDTQYF
TRBV9	-	-	TRBJ1-1	TGTGCCAGCAGCCCCCCCTGGCAGAACACTGAAGCTTTCTTT	CASSPPWQNTEAFF
TRBV19	-	TRBD1	TRBJ1-4	TGTGCCAGTACACAGGGGGCGTTTAATGAAAAACTGTTTTTT	CASTQGAFNEKLFF
TRBV13	once	TRBD1	TRBJ2-7	TGTGCCAGCAGCTTAGGCAGGACAGGGGGTTCCTACGAGCAGTACTTC	CASSLGRTGGSYEQYF
TRBV6-6	-	TRBD1	TRBJ2-7	TGTGCCACCGCTAGGCAGGGGGACTACGAGCAGTACTTC	CATARQGDYEQYF
TRBV28	few	-	TRBJ2-7	TGTGCCAGCAGAAGAGGACAGCCAGCCTACGAGCAGTACTTC	CASRRGQPAYEQYF
TRBV7-8	-	TRBD2	TRBJ2-6	TGTGCCAGTTTGACTAGCCCTTTTACTGGGGCCAACGTCCTGACTTTC	CASLTSPFTGANVLTF
TRBV5-1	-	-	TRBJ2-3	TGCGCCAGCAGCTTGTCCGCTAGCGGCACAGATACGCAGTATTTT	CASSLSASGTDTQYF
TRBV19	once	TRBD1	TRBJ2-2	TGTGCCAGTAGTGTAGGGACAGGAGGGACCACCGGGGAGCTGTTTTTT	CASSVGTGGTTGELFF
TRBV28	-	TRBD2	TRBJ2-5	TGTGCCAGCCTAAGACTAGCGGGAGGCCCCATGGAGACCCAGTACTTC	CASLRLAGGPMETQYF